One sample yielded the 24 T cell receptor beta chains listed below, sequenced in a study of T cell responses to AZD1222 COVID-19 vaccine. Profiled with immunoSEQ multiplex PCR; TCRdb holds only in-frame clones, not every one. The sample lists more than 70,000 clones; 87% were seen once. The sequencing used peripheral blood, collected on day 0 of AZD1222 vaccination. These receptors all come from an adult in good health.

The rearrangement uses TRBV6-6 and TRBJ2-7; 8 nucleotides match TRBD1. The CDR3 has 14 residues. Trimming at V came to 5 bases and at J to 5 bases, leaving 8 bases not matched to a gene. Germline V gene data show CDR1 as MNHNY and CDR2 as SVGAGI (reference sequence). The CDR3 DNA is TGTGCCAGCAGTACCAGACAGGGGTCCCACGAGCAGTACTTC. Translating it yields CASSTRQGSHEQYF.

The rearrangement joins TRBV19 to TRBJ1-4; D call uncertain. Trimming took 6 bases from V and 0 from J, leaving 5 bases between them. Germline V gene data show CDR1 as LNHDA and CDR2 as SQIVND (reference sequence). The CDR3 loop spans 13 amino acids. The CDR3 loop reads CASSPATNEKLFF. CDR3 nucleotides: TGTGCCAGTAGCCCGGCAACTAATGAAAAACTGTTTTTT. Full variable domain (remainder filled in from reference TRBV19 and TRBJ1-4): DGGITQSPKYLFRKEGQNVTLSCEQNLNHDAMYWYRQDPGQGLRLIYYSQIVNDFQKGDIAEGYSVSREKKESFPLTVTSAQKNPTAFYLCASSPATNEKLFFGSGTQLSVL.

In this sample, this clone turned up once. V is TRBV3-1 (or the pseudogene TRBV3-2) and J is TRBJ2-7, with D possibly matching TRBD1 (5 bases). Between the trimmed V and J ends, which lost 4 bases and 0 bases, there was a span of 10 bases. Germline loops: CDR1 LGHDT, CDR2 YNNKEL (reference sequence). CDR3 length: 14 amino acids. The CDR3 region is CASSLQDISYEQYF. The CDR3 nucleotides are TGTGCCAGCAGCCTTCAGGACATCTCCTACGAGCAGTACTTC.

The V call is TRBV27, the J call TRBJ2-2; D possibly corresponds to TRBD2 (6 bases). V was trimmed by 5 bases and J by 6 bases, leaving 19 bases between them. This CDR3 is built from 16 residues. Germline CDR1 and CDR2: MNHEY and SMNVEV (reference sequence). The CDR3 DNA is TGTGCCAGCAGTCCGTACCTGACTAGGGAGGCCGGGGAGCTGTTTTTT. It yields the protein CASSPYLTREAGELFF.

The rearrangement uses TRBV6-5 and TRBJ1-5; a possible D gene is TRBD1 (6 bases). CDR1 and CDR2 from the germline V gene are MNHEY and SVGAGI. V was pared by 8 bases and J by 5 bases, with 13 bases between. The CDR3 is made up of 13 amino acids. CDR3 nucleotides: TGTGCCAGCGAGGGGGGTACTCATCAGCCCCAGCATTTT. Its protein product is CASEGGTHQPQHF.

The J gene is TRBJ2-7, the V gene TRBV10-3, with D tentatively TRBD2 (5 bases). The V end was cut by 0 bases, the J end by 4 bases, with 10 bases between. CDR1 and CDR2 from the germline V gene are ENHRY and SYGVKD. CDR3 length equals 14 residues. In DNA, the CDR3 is TGTGCCATCAGTGAGTCCGAGGGAGCATACGAGCAGTACTTC. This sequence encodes CAISESEGAYEQYF.

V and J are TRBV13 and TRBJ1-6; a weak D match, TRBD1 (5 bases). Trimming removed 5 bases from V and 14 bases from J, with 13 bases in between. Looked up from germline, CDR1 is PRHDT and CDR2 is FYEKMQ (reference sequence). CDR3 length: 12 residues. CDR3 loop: CASSRDFGTLHF. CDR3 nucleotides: TGTGCCAGCAGCAGGGACTTTGGCACCCTCCACTTT.

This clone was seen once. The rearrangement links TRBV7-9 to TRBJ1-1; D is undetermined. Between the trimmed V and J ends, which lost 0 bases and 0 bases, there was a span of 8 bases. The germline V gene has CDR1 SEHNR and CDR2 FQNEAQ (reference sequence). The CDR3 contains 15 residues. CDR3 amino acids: CASSLAPNMNTEAFF. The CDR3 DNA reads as TGTGCCAGCAGCTTAGCGCCAAACATGAACACTGAAGCTTTCTTT.

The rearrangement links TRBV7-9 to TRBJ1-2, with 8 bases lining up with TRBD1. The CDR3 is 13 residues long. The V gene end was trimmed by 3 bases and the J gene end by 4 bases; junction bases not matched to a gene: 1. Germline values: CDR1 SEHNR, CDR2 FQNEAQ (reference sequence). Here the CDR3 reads CASSLDRAYGYTF. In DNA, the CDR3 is TGTGCCAGCAGCTTGGACAGGGCCTATGGCTACACCTTC.

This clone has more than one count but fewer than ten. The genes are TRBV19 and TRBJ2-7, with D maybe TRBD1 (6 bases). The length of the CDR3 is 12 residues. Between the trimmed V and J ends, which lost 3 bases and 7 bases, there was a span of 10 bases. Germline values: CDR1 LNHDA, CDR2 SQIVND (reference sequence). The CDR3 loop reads CASSIPQGEQYF. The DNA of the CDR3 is TGTGCCAGTAGTATCCCCCAGGGGGAGCAGTACTTC.

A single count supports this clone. The CDR3 sequence: CASSLGGREGEAFF. CDR3 DNA sequence: TGTGCCAGCAGCTTGGGGGGGCGTGAAGGTGAAGCTTTCTTT. V usage is TRBV5-4 and J usage is TRBJ1-1; D perhaps matches TRBD1 (6 bases). Trimming shortened V by 0 bases and J by 7 bases, and 13 bases separated the two germline ends. Germline V CDR1 and CDR2: SGHNT, YYREEE (reference sequence). This CDR3 comprises 14 residues.

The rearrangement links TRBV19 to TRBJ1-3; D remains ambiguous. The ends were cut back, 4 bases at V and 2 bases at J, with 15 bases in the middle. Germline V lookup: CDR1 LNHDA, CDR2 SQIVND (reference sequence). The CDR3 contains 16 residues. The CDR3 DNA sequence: TGTGCCAGTAGTAAGCTGGGGTCAGCTCCTGGAAACACCATATATTTT. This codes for CASSKLGSAPGNTIYF. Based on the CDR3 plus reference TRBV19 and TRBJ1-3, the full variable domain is DGGITQSPKYLFRKEGQNVTLSCEQNLNHDAMYWYRQDPGQGLRLIYYSQIVNDFQKGDIAEGYSVSREKKESFPLTVTSAQKNPTAFYLCASSKLGSAPGNTIYFGEGSWLTVV.

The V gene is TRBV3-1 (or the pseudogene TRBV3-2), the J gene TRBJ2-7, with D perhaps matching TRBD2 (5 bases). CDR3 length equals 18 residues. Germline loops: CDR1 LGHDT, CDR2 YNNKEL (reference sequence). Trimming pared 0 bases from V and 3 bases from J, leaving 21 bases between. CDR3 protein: CASSQDRLTGLPLYEQYF. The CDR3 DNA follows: TGTGCCAGCAGCCAAGACAGGCTAACCGGACTGCCCCTCTACGAGCAGTACTTC.

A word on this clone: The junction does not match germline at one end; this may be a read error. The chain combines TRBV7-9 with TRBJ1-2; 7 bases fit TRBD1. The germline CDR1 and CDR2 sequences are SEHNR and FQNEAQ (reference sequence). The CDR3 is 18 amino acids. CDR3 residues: CASSRPGGTATSPYVYTF. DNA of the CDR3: TGTGCCAGCAGCCGACCAGGAGGGACAGCAACGTCCCCCTATGTCTACACCTTC.

The CDR3 coding sequence is TGTGCCAGCAGTGACCTGGTAGCGGGAGGCGGGGGGCGGCAGTTCTTC. This sequence encodes CASSDLVAGGGGRQFF. The chain links TRBV6-4 to TRBJ2-1; TRBD2 aligns across 10 bases. From germline, CDR1 is MRHNA and CDR2 SNTAGT. Unmatched junction bases numbered 13, after V lost 2 bases and J lost 12 bases. The CDR3 has 16 amino acids.

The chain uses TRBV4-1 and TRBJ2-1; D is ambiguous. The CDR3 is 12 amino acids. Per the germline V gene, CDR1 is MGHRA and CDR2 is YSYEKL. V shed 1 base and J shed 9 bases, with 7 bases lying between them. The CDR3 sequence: CASSQGTGEQFF. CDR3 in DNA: TGCGCCAGCAGCCAAGGGACGGGTGAGCAGTTCTTC.

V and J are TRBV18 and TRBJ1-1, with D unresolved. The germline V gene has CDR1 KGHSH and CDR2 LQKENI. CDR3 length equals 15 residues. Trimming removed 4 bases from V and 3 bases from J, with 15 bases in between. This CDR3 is CASSRFTAIDTEAFF. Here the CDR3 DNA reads TGTGCCAGCTCACGGTTTACAGCGATCGACACTGAAGCTTTCTTT.

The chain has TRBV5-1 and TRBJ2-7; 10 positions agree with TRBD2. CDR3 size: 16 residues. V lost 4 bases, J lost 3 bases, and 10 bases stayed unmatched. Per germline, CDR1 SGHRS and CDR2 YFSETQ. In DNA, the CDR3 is TGCGCCAGCAGCGGGGGACTAGCGAGAGAACACTACGAGCAGTACTTC. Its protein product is CASSGGLAREHYEQYF.

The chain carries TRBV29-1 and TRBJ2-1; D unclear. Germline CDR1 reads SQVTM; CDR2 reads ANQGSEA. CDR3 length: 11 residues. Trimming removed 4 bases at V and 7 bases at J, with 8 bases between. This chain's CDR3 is CSVGSWNEQFF. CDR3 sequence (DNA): TGCAGCGTTGGCTCCTGGAATGAGCAGTTCTTC.

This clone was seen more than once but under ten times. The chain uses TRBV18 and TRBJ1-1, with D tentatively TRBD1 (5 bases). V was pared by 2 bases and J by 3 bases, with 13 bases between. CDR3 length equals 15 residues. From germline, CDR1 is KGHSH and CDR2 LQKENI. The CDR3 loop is CASSPGTGGYTEAFF. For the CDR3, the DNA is TGTGCCAGCTCACCAGGGACGGGGGGTTACACTGAAGCTTTCTTT.

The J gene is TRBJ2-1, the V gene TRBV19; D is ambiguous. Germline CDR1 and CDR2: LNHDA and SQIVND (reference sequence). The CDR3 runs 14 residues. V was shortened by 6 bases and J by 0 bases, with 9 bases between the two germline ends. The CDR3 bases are TGTGCCAGTAGGAGCCTAAGCTCCTACAATGAGCAGTTCTTC. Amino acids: CASRSLSSYNEQFF.

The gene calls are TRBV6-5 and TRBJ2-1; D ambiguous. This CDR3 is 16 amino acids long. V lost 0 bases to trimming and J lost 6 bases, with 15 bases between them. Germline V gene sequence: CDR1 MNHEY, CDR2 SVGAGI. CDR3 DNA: TGTGCCAGCAGTTACTCGGGATTTAGAGACTTCAATGAGCAGTTCTTC. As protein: CASSYSGFRDFNEQFF.

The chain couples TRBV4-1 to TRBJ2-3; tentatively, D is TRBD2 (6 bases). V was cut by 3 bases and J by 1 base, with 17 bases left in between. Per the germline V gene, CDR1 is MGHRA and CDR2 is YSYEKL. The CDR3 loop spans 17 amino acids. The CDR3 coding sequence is TGCGCCAGCAGCCAGGGTCTGTCCGGGAGCGGCACAGATACGCAGTATTTT. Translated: CASSQGLSGSGTDTQYF.

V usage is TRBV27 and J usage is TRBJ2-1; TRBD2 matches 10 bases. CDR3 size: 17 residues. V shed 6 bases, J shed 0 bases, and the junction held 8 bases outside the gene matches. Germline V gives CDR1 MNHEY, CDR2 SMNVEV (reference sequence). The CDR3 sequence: CASRSSGSRSSYNEQFF. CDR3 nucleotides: TGTGCCAGCAGGTCTAGCGGGAGTAGGAGCTCCTACAATGAGCAGTTCTTC.